The present entry profiles one T cell receptor (beta chain) with its context. These data belong to a study of T cell changes during pregnancy in multiple sclerosis. TCRdb keeps only in-frame clones here, not all; method: immunoSEQ multiplex PCR. This table holds about 28,000 clones, approximately 89% found once. The source is a female donor with multiple sclerosis, enrolled in a pregnancy study. The sample in question was CD4+ T cells from peripheral blood mononuclear cells, obtained in the second trimester of pregnancy.

This CDR3 reads CAWSRWDLNNPQGQVSPLHF. CDR3 DNA: TGTGCCTGGAGTCGATGGGACTTAAATAACCCCCAAGGCCAGGTTTCACCCCTCCACTTT. The chain is built from TRBV30 and TRBJ1-6; perhaps TRBD1 as D (5 bases). The CDR3 totals 20 residues. Trimming stripped 2 bases from V and 9 bases from J, with 32 bases between. The V gene's germline CDR1 is GTSNPN and CDR2 SVGIG (reference sequence).